The next 9 T cell receptor beta chains were all read from a single sample in a study of blood T cell repertoires in COVID-19. Generated by immunoSEQ multiplex PCR, the TCRdb table keeps only in-frame clones and is missing some. The data contain nearly 250,000 clones, about 82% of them seen just once; the ten biggest clones take up around 2%. The sequencing sample was made of PBMCs or T cells enriched from blood (not recorded which). These receptors came from a woman in her 50s who had recovered from COVID-19.

The rearrangement links TRBV7-3 to TRBJ2-2; D is perhaps TRBD1 (7 bases). The CDR3 totals 16 residues. Germline V CDR1 and CDR2: SGHTA, FQGTGA. Between the trimmed V and J ends, which lost 4 bases and 6 bases, there was a span of 18 bases. CDR3 in DNA: TGTGCCAGCAGCTGGAGGGGGCCGTCTTTCCCCGGGGAGCTGTTTTTT. It translates to CASSWRGPSFPGELFF.

This clone was observed a few times. The chain couples TRBV5-1 to TRBJ1-2, with TRBD1 matching over 9 bases. The CDR3 has 14 amino acids. Germline V gives CDR1 SGHRS, CDR2 YFSETQ. V was clipped by 4 bases and J by 3 bases; unmatched bases: 4. In nucleotides, the CDR3 is TGCGCCAGCAGCAGGGACAGGGCGTACTATGGCTACACCTTC. Its translation is CASSRDRAYYGYTF. Using reference TRBV5-1 and TRBJ1-2 for the parts outside the CDR3, the full variable domain is KAGVTQTPRYLIKTRGQQVTLSCSPISGHRSVSWYQQTPGQGLQFLFEYFSETQRNKGNFPGRFSGRQFSNSRSEMNVSTLELGDSALYLCASSRDRAYYGYTFGSGTRLTVV.

This rearrangement joins TRBV5-1 to TRBJ1-6; D is unresolved. V lost 5 bases to trimming and J lost 5 bases, with 14 bases between them. Germline CDR1 is SGHRS and CDR2 is YFSETQ. This CDR3 is built from 15 residues. The CDR3 nucleotides are TGCGCCAGCAGAATGATGTTAGAGGATAATTCACCCCTCCACTTT. As protein: CASRMMLEDNSPLHF.

Only one count was recorded for this clone. V and J are TRBV24-1 and TRBJ2-3, with 7 bases identical to TRBD1. From germline, CDR1 is KGHDR and CDR2 SFDVKD. CDR3 length equals 15 residues. V was pared by 2 bases and J by 1 base, with 2 bases of the junction left unmatched. This chain's CDR3 is CATSDSGTGTDTQYF. The CDR3 nucleotides are TGTGCCACCAGTGATTCCGGGACAGGCACAGATACGCAGTATTTT.

This chain links TRBV14 with TRBJ1-2; no clear D gene. There are 14 residues in the CDR3. Deletions cut 0 bases from V and 8 bases from J, with 13 bases between. Per germline, CDR1 SGHDN and CDR2 FVKESK. The CDR3 is CASSQERRSYGYTF. Written as DNA, the CDR3 is TGTGCCAGCAGCCAAGAACGGAGGTCCTACGGCTACACCTTC. Supplemented by reference TRBV14 and TRBJ1-2, the full variable domain reads EAGVTQFPSHSVIEKGQTVTLRCDPISGHDNLYWYRRVMGKEIKFLLHFVKESKQDESGMPNNRFLAERTGGTYSTLKVQPAELEDSGVYFCASSQERRSYGYTFGSGTRLTVV.

The CDR3 nucleotides are TGTGCCAGCAGGAAACAGGGGACTACAGATACGCAGTATTTT. The encoded protein is CASRKQGTTDTQYF. The chain couples TRBV4-2 to TRBJ2-3, with a tentative D call TRBD1 (7 bases). The ends were cut back, 6 bases at V and 3 bases at J, with 13 bases in the middle. Germline V lookup: CDR1 LGHNA, CDR2 YNFKEQ. This CDR3 contains 14 residues.

The chain employs TRBV28 and TRBJ1-6; D possibly corresponds to TRBD1 (6 bases). Per the germline V gene, CDR1 is MDHEN and CDR2 is SYDVKM. This CDR3 region has 15 residues. V gave up 7 bases and J gave up 5 bases, with 15 bases separating them. CDR3 in DNA: TGTGCCAGCACCGCGACAGGATCCGATAATTCACCCCTCCACTTT. Residues: CASTATGSDNSPLHF.

This rearrangement joins TRBV27 to TRBJ2-7; perhaps TRBD1 as D (5 bases). The CDR3 sequence is 15 residues long. Trimming pared 6 bases from V and 3 bases from J, leaving 18 bases between. Germline CDR1 reads MNHEY; CDR2 reads SMNVEV (reference sequence). In nucleotides, the CDR3 is TGTGCCAGCAGAACCCAGGGAAACCTTTTCTACGAGCAGTACTTC. It is translated as CASRTQGNLFYEQYF.

The CDR3 is CASSQNTEAFF. The CDR3 DNA follows: TGTGCCAGCAGTCAGAACACTGAAGCTTTCTTT. The chain uses TRBV28 and TRBJ1-1; D uncertain. Germline lookup yields CDR1 MDHEN and CDR2 SYDVKM. V was trimmed by 5 bases and J by 1 base, leaving 2 bases between them. The CDR3 totals 11 residues.